A selection of T cell receptor beta chains follows, all from one sample in a study of T cell clusters in autoimmune cytopenias. TCRdb reprocessed the multiplex PCR reads and keeps a single row for each CDR3 protein, giving no DNA. This sample's clone table lists 3,000 or so distinct CDR3 sequences. Sequencing used peripheral blood. These receptors were obtained from a human donor with an autoimmune cytopenia or autoimmune hepatitis (not recorded which). The CDR3 runs from the conserved cysteine through the conserved F or W. Clone size is given for some rows only: seen once, a few or many times, or a class if the clone is expanded.

cdr3_aa	j_call	v_call	clone_size
CASKGPNEKLFF	TRBJ1-4	TRBV27	medium-sized
CASSQAGEDTQYF	TRBJ2-3	TRBV4-3	medium-sized
CASSQGLGSGQETQYF	TRBJ2-5	TRBV5-4	medium-sized
CSASGTAEANEKLFF	TRBJ1-4	TRBV20-1	medium-sized
CASSLGTGETTDTQYF	TRBJ2-3	TRBV11-1	medium-sized
CASSQVRGSTEQFF	TRBJ2-1	TRBV4-2	-
CASSVGASGSTDTQYF	TRBJ2-3	TRBV9	-
CASSSLGTSWGETQYF	TRBJ2-5	TRBV28	-
CASSLPGGNQPQHF	TRBJ1-5	TRBV5-5	medium-sized
CASGTRQGPTTEAFF	TRBJ1-1	TRBV6-5	medium-sized